Listed below are T cell receptor beta chains from one sample, sequenced in a study. Each CDR3 protein gets one entry after TCRdb re-called the RT-PCR reads with MiXCR. The data show more than 600,000 distinct CDR3 sequences, approximately 15% seen once. The sequencing sample was made of memory CD4+ T cells from blood. The receptors here all came from a female donor in good health, serving as a healthy control. The CDR3 runs from the conserved cysteine through the conserved F or W. D genes are given only for firm matches. Size is omitted from some rows. Given values are once, few, many or a class for expanded clones.

d_gene	j_gene	abundance	v_gene	CDR3aa	CDR3nt
TRBD2	TRBJ2-1	NA	TRBV20-1	CSAVGETSVIYNEQFF	TGCAGTGCTGTGGGGGAGACTAGCGTAATCTACAATGAGCAGTTCTTC
TRBD1	TRBJ2-7	many	TRBV6-2/TRBV6-3	CASIDRQGWGEQYF	TGTGCCAGCATCGATCGACAGGGCTGGGGCGAGCAGTACTTC
TRBD2	TRBJ2-7	NA	TRBV6-1	CATKYSRGSASYEQYF	TGTGCCACCAAATATAGCCGCGGGAGCGCCTCCTACGAGCAGTACTTC
TRBD1	TRBJ1-4	few	TRBV5-1	CASSFGNKDRDEKLFF	TGCGCCAGCAGCTTTGGGAATAAGGACAGGGATGAAAAACTGTTTTTT
NA	TRBJ2-7	NA	TRBV30	CAYEGSGEQYF	TGTGCGTATGAGGGTTCGGGCGAGCAGTACTTC
NA	TRBJ2-5	many	TRBV5-6	CASSFFSQETQYF	TGTGCCAGCAGCTTTTTCAGCCAAGAGACCCAGTACTTC
TRBD1	TRBJ2-3	NA	TRBV14	CASSSLGTGVSDTQYF	TGTGCCAGCAGCTCCCTCGGGACAGGGGTGTCAGATACGCAGTATTTT
NA	TRBJ1-5	few	TRBV20-1	CSASKQENQPQHF	TGCAGTGCTAGTAAACAGGAAAATCAGCCCCAGCATTTT
NA	TRBJ2-1	many	TRBV5-8	CASSRNEQFF	TGTGCCAGCAGCCGCAATGAGCAGTTCTTC
NA	TRBJ1-1	few	TRBV12-3/TRBV12-4	CASSSLTVMNTEAFF	TGTGCCAGCAGTTCCCTGACAGTCATGAACACTGAAGCTTTCTTT
TRBD2	TRBJ2-1	NA	TRBV11-2	CASSAQLERGGNEQFF	TGTGCCAGCAGCGCGCAATTGGAGAGGGGAGGGAATGAGCAGTTCTTC
NA	TRBJ2-1	many	TRBV6-2/TRBV6-3	CASTGPPAWGNEQFF	TGTGCCAGCACCGGACCACCGGCCTGGGGCAATGAGCAGTTCTTC